This is a list of T cell receptor beta chains from one sample in a study of CD8 T cells in ankylosing spondylitis. From the 5' RACE reads, TCRdb called clonotypes with MiXCR, one entry per CDR3 protein. The table includes around 490,000 distinct CDR3 sequences, about 5% detected once. The sample consisted of blood, either unsorted or a sorted T cell fraction (not recorded which). All receptors derive from a male donor with ankylosing spondylitis. CDR3s include the opening cysteine and the closing phenylalanine or tryptophan. Part of the rows lack a size; the others show once, few, many or a class for expanded clones.

>many|TRBJ1-1|TRBV18
CASSPWGTEAFF
>many|TRBJ1-2|TRBV11-2
CASSQTGGPTRF
>many|TRBJ2-1|TRBV20-1
CSARLAGGRVEQFF
>.|TRBJ2-1|TRBV5-5
CAISSEARYNEQFF
>many|TRBJ2-5|TRBV20-1
CSARRQVQETQYF
>many|TRBJ2-5|TRBV5-1
CASSRGTEETQYF
>many|TRBJ2-1|TRBV20-1
CSARDLTLSHEQFF
>few|TRBJ2-1|TRBV25-1
CASSSGRGDEQFF
>many|TRBJ1-2|TRBV10-3
CATTGDINYGYTF
>many|TRBJ2-5|TRBV5-6
CASSLLAGERETQYF
>many|TRBJ1-3|TRBV5-1
CASSPAGDLGNTIYF
>many|TRBJ2-5|TRBV12-3/TRBV12-4
CASSSTRLAQETQYF
>few|TRBJ2-2|TRBV5-4
CASSSGGRGRTGELFF
>few|TRBJ2-1|TRBV4-1
CASSQESAGVVNEQFF
>many|TRBJ2-2|TRBV7-9
CASSLVYTELFF
>many|TRBJ1-1|TRBV20-1
CSARSGGWEAFF
>many|TRBJ2-7|TRBV7-3
CASSLDLRRFYEQYF
>many|TRBJ2-7|TRBV12-3/TRBV12-4
CASGGVEAGGPSYEQYF
>.|TRBJ2-1|TRBV20-1
CSARDIRGGEFNEQFF
>many|TRBJ1-1|TRBV7-9
CASSGRKGQKNTEAFF
>.|TRBJ2-2|TRBV4-2
CASSPVTGGAGELFF
>many|TRBJ2-5|TRBV25-1
CASRARGHRSGQYF
>many|TRBJ2-1|TRBV12-3/TRBV12-4
CASKLRDRDHNEQFF
>many|TRBJ2-7|TRBV4-2
CASSHGVQGPYEQYF
>many|TRBJ2-6|TRBV24-1
CATSDSRDSLSGANVLTF
>many|TRBJ1-5|TRBV5-1
CASSLEPGSQPQHF
>.|TRBJ2-5|TRBV6-1
CASSEAAGTLGETQYF